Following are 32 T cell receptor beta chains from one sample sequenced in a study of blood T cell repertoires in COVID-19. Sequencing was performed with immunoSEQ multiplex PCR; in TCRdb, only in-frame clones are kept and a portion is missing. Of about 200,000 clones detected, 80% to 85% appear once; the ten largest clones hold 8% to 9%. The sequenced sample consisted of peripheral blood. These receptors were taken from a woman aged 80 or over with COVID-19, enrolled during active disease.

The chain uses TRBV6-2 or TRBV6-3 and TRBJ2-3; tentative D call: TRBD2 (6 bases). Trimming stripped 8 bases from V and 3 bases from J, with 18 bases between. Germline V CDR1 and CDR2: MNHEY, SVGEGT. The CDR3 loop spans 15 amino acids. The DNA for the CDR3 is TGTGCCAGCGGCCTAGGGTTTCGGGGGACAGATACGCAGTATTTT. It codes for CASGLGFRGTDTQYF.

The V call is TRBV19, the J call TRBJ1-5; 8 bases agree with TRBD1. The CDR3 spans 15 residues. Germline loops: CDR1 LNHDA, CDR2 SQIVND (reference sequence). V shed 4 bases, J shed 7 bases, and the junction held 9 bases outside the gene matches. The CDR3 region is CASSTDRGERQPQHF. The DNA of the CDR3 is TGTGCCAGTAGTACCGACAGGGGAGAAAGGCAGCCCCAGCATTTT.

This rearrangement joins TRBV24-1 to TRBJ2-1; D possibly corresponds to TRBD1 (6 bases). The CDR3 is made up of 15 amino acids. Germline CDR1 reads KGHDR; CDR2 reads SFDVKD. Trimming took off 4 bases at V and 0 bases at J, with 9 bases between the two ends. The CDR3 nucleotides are TGTGCCACCAGTGAAACAGGGAGCTCCTACAATGAGCAGTTCTTC. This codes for CATSETGSSYNEQFF.

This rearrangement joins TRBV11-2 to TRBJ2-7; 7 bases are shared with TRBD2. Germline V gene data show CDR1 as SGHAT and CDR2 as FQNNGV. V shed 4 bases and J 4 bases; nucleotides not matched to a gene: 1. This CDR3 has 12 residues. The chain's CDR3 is CASSWGGYEQYF. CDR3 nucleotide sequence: TGTGCCAGCAGCTGGGGAGGGTACGAGCAGTACTTC.

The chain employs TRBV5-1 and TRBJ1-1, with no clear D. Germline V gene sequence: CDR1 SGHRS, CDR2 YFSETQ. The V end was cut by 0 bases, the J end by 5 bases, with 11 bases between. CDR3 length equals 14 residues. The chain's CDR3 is CASSLEQRRTEAFF. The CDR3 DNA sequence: TGCGCCAGCAGCTTGGAACAAAGGCGGACTGAAGCTTTCTTT.

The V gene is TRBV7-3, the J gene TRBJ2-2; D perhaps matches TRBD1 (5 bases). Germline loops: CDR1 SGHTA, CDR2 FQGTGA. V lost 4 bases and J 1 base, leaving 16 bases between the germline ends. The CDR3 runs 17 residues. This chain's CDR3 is CASSSYSRTMNTGELFF. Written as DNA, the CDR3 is TGTGCCAGCAGCTCTTACAGTAGGACAATGAACACCGGGGAGCTGTTTTTT. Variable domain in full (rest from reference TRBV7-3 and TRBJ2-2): GAGVSQTPSNKVTEKGKYVELRCDPISGHTALYWYRQSLGQGPEFLIYFQGTGAADDSGLPNDRFFAVRPEGSVSTLKIQRTERGDSAVYLCASSSYSRTMNTGELFFGEGSRLTVL.

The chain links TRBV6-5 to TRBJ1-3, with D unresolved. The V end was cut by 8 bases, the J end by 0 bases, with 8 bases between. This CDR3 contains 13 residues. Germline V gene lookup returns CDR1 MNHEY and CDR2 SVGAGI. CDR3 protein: CASHTGSGNTIYF. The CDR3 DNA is TGTGCCAGCCACACGGGCTCTGGAAACACCATATATTTT.

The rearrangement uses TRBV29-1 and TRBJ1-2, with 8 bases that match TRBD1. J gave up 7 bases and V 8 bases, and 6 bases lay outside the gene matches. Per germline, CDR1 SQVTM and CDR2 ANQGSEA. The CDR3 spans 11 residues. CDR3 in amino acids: CSTHQGAGYTF. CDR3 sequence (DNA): TGCAGCACTCATCAGGGGGCTGGCTACACCTTC.

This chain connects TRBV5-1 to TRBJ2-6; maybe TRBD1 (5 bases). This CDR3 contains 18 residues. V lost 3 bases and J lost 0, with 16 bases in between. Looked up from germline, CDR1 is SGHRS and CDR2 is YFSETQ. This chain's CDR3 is CASSYPLFDSSGANVLTF. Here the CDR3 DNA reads TGCGCCAGCAGCTACCCACTTTTCGACAGCTCTGGGGCCAACGTCCTGACTTTC.

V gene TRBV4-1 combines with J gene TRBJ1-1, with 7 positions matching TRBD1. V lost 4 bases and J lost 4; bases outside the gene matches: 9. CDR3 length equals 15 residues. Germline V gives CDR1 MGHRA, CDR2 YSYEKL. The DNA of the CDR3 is TGCGCCAGCAGCCGACCAGGGACAGTGGGCACTGAAGCTTTCTTT. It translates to CASSRPGTVGTEAFF.

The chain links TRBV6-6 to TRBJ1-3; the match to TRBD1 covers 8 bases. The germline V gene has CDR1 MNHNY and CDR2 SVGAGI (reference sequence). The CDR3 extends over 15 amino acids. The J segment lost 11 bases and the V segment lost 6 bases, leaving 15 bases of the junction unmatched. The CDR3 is CASRPQGQGVGAIYF. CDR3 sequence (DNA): TGTGCCAGCAGACCCCAAGGACAGGGAGTAGGCGCCATATATTTT.

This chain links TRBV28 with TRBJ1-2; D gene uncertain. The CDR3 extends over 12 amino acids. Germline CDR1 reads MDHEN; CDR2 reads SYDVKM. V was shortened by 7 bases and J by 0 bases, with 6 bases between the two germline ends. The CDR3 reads CASTPANYGYTF. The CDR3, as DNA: TGTGCCAGCACTCCGGCTAACTATGGCTACACCTTC.

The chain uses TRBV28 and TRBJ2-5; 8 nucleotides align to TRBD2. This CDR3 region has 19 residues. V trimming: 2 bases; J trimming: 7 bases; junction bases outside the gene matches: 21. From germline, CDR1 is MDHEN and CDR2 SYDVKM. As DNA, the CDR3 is TGTGCCAGCAGTTTACGCCTAGCGGGCCTAACCTCCACGGGCCTGACCCAGTACTTC. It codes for CASSLRLAGLTSTGLTQYF.

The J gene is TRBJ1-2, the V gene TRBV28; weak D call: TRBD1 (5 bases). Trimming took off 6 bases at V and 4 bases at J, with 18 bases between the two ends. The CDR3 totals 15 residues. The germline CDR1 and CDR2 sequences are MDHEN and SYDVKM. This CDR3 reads CASSWGDRDLYGYTF. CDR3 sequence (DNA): TGTGCCAGCAGCTGGGGGGACCGGGACCTCTATGGCTACACCTTC.

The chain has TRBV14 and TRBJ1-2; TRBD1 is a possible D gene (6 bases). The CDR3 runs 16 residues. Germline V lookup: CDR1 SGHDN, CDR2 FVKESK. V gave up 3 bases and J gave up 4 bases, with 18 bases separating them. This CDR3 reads CASSHRANREGYGYTF. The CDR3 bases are TGTGCCAGCAGCCACCGGGCAAACAGGGAAGGCTATGGCTACACCTTC.

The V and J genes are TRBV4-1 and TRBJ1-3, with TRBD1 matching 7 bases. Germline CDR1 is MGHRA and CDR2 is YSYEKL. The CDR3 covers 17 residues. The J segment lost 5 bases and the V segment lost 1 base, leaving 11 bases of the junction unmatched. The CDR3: CASSQVYLMTGRNTIYF. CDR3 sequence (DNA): TGCGCCAGCAGCCAAGTATATCTGATGACAGGGCGAAACACCATATATTTT.

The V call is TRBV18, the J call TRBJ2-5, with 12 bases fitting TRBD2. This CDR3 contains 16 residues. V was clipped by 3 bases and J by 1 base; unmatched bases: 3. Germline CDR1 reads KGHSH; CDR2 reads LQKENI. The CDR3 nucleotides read TGTGCCAGCTCACCTTTACTAGCGGGGGGCCAAGAGACCCAGTACTTC. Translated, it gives CASSPLLAGGQETQYF. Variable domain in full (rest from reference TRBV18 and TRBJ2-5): NAGVMQNPRHLVRRRGQEARLRCSPMKGHSHVYWYRQLPEEGLKFMVYLQKENIIDESGMPKERFSAEFPKEGPSILRIQQVVRGDSAAYFCASSPLLAGGQETQYFGPGTRLLVL.

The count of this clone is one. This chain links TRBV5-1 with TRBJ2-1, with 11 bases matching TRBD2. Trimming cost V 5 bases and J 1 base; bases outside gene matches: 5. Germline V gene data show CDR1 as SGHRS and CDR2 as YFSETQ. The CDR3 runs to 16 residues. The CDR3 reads CASSLAGGWSYNEQFF. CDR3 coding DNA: TGCGCCAGCAGTCTAGCGGGAGGTTGGTCCTACAATGAGCAGTTCTTC.

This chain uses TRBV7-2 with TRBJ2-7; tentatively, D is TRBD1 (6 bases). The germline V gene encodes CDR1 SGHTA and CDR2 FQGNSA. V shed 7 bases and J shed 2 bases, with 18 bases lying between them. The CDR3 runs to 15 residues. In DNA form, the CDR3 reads TGTGCCAGCACCGACCCGGCAGGGGACCCCTACGAGCAGTACTTC. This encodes CASTDPAGDPYEQYF.

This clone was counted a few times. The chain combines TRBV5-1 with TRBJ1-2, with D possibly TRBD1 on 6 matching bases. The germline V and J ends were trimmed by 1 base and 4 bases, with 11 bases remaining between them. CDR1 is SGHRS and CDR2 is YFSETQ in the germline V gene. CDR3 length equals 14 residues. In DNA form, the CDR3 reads TGCGCCAGCAGCTTGCAAACAGGGTCCTATGGCTACACCTTC. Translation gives CASSLQTGSYGYTF. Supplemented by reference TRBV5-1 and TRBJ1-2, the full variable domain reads KAGVTQTPRYLIKTRGQQVTLSCSPISGHRSVSWYQQTPGQGLQFLFEYFSETQRNKGNFPGRFSGRQFSNSRSEMNVSTLELGDSALYLCASSLQTGSYGYTFGSGTRLTVV.

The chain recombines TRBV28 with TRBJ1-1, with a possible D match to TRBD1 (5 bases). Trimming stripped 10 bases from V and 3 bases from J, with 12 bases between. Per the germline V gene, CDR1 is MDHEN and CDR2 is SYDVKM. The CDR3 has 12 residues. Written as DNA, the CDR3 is TGTGCCATCTCGGGGGGGTACACTGAAGCTTTCTTT. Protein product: CAISGGYTEAFF.

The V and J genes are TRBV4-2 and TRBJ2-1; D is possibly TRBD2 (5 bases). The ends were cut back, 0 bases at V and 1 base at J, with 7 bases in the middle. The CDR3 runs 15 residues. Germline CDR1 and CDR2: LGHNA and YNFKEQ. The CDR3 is CASSQDRTSYNEQFF. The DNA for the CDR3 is TGTGCCAGCAGCCAAGATCGGACTTCCTACAATGAGCAGTTCTTC.

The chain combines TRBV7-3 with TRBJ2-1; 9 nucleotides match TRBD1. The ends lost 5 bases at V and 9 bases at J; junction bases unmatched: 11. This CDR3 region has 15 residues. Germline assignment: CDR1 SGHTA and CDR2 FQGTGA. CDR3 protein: CASSPGGQGKGEQFF. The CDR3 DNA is TGTGCCAGCAGCCCCGGTGGACAGGGGAAGGGTGAGCAGTTCTTC.

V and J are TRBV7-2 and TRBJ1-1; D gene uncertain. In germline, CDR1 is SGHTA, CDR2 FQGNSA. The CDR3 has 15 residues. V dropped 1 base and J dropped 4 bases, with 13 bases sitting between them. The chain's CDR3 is CASSLVGGSLTEAFF. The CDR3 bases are TGTGCCAGCAGCTTAGTGGGCGGGAGCCTCACTGAAGCTTTCTTT.

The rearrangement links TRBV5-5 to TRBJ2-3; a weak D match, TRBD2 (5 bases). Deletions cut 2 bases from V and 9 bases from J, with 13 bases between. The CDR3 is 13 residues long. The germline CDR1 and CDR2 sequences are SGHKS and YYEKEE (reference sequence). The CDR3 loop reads CASSFGRVDTQYF. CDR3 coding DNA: TGTGCCAGCAGCTTTGGGCGGGTAGACACGCAGTATTTT.

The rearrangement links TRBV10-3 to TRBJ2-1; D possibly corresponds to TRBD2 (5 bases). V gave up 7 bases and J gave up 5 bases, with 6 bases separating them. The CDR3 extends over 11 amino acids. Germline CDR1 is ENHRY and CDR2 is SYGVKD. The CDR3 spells CAIKRDNEQFF. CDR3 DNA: TGTGCCATCAAGAGGGACAATGAGCAGTTCTTC.

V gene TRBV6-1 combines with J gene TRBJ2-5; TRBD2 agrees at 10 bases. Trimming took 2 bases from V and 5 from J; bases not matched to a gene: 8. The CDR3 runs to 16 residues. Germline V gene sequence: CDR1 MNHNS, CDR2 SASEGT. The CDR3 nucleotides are TGTGCCAGCAGTGAAACAAGCGGGGGGGCCTTCGAGACCCAGTACTTC. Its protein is CASSETSGGAFETQYF.

Written as DNA, the CDR3 is TGTGCCACCAGTGCAACTACCGGGGAGCTGTTTTTT. Encoded protein: CATSATTGELFF. The chain is built from TRBV24-1 and TRBJ2-2; D unclear. V gave up 5 bases and J gave up 5 bases, with 5 bases separating them. The CDR3 contains 12 residues. Germline-derived CDR1 and CDR2 are KGHDR and SFDVKD.

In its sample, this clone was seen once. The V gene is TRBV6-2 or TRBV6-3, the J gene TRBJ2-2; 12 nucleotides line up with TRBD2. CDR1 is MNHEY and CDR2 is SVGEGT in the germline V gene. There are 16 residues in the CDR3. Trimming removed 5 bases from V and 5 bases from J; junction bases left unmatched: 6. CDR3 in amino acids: CASSTLAGGRTGELFF. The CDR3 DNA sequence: TGTGCCAGCAGTACTCTAGCGGGAGGGCGGACCGGGGAGCTGTTTTTT.

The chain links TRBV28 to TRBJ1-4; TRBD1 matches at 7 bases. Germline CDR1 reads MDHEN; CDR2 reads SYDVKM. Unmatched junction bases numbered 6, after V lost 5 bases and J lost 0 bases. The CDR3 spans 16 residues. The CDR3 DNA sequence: TGTGCCAGCAGTCCATTCAGGGGGACAACTAATGAAAAACTGTTTTTT. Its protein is CASSPFRGTTNEKLFF.

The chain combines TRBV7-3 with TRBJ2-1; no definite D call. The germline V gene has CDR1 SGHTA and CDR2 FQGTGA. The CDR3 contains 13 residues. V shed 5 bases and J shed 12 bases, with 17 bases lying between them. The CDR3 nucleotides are TGTGCCAGCAGCCGCCGGCCGGGTCTGGTGCAGTTCTTC. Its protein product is CASSRRPGLVQFF.

Here the CDR3 reads CASSPRRVGDQETQYF. CDR3 bases: TGCGCCAGCAGCCCCCGCAGGGTCGGAGACCAAGAGACCCAGTACTTC. The chain employs TRBV4-1 and TRBJ2-5; tentatively, D is TRBD1 (5 bases). Germline values: CDR1 MGHRA, CDR2 YSYEKL. The length of the CDR3 is 16 residues. The V gene lost 4 bases and the J gene lost 0 bases, with 15 bases spanning the gap.